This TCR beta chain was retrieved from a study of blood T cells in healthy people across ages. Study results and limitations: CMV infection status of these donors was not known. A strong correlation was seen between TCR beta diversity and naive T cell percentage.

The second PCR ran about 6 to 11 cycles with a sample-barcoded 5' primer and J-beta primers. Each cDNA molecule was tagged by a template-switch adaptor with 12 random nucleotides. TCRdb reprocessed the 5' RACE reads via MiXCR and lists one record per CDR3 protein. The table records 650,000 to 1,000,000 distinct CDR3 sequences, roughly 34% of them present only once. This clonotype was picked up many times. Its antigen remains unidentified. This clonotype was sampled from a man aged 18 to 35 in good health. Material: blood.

CDR3 residues: CASSQDTTVLHNEQFF. CDR3 nucleotide sequence: TGCGCCAGCAGCCAAGATACGACAGTTTTACACAATGAGCAGTTCTTC. The chain links TRBV4-1 to TRBJ2-1; possible D gene TRBD1, 5 bases. The CDR3 spans 16 residues. Trimming stripped 0 bases from V and 5 bases from J, with 14 bases between. CDR1 is MGHRA, CDR2 YSYEKL, per germline.